This T cell receptor (beta chain) was captured in a study of T cell repertoires in cytomegalovirus infection. Looking at the study overall: TCR beta signatures that were public indicated CMV infection and matching HLA type. The study, taken as a whole, reports: Public TCR beta family frequency separated CMV-and-HLA carriers, including in an independent cohort. HLA-C-restricted CMV-specific TCR beta clonotypes were dominant in the ex vivo response.

TCRdb reprocessed the reads with MiXCR, giving one entry per CDR3 protein. The table has 170,000 or so distinct CDR3 sequences, approximately 17% seen once; the top ten hold approximately 26%. This clonotype was seen a few times. Its antigen is undetermined. Germline CDR1 MNHEY, CDR2 SVGEGT. The V gene lost 6 bases and the J gene lost 6 bases, with 12 bases spanning the gap. This CDR3 has 12 amino acids. The chain uses TRBV6-2 or TRBV6-3 and TRBJ2-7, with D perhaps TRBD1 (6 bases). This sequence was found in a human donor in good health (CMV status not recorded). Some clones in this sample may be carry-over from other donors' samples. The sample comprised CD8+ T cells from PBMCs. CDR3 coding DNA: TGTGCCAGCAGCTCAGACAGGATCGAGCAGTACTTC. It is translated as CASSSDRIEQYF.